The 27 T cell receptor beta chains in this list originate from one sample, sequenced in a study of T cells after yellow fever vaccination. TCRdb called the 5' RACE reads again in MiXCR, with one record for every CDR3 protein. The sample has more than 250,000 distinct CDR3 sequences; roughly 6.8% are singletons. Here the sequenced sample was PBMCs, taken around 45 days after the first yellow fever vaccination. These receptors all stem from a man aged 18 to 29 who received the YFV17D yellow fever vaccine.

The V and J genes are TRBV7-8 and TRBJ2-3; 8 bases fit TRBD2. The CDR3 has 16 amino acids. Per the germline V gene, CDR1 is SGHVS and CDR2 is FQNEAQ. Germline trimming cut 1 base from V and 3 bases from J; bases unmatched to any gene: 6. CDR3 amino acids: CASSLVEASGTDTQYF. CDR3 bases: TGTGCCAGCAGCTTAGTGGAGGCTAGCGGGACAGATACGCAGTATTTT.

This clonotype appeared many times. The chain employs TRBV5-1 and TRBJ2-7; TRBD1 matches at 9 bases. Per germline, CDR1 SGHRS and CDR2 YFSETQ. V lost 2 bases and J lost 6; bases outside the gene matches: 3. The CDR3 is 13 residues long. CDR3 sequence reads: CASSFGQGTEQYF. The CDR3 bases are TGCGCCAGCAGCTTCGGACAGGGGACCGAGCAGTACTTC. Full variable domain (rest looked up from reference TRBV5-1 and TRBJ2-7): KAGVTQTPRYLIKTRGQQVTLSCSPISGHRSVSWYQQTPGQGLQFLFEYFSETQRNKGNFPGRFSGRQFSNSRSEMNVSTLELGDSALYLCASSFGQGTEQYFGPGTRLTVT.

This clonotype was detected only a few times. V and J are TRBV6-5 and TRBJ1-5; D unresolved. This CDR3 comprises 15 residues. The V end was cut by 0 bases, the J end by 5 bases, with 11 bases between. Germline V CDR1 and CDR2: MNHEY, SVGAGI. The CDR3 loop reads CASSYSRKEDQPQHF. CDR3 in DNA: TGTGCCAGCAGTTACTCCAGGAAGGAGGATCAGCCCCAGCATTTT.

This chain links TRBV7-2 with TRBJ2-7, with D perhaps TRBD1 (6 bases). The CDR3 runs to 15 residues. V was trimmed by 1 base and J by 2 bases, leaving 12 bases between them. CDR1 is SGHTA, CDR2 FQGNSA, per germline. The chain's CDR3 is CASSLGTETTYEQYF. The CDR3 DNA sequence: TGTGCCAGCAGCTTAGGGACAGAGACCACCTACGAGCAGTACTTC.

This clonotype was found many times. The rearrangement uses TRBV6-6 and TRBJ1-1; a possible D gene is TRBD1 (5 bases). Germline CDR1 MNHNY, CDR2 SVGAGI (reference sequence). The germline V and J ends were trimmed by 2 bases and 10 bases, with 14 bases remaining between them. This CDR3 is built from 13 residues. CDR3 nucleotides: TGTGCCAGCAGTTACCCGACCGGGAGGGGAGCTTTCTTT. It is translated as CASSYPTGRGAFF.

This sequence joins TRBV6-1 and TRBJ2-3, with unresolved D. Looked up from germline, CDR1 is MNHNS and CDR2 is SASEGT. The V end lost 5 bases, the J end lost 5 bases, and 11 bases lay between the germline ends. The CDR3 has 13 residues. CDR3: CASSIQVEDTQYF. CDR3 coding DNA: TGTGCCAGCAGTATTCAGGTCGAAGATACGCAGTATTTT.

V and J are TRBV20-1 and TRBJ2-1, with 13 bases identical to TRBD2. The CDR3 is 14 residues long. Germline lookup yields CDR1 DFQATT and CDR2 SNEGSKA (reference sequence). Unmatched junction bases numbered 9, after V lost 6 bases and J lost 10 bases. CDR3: CSAGRGLAGVEQFF. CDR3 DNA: TGCAGTGCGGGACGCGGACTAGCGGGGGTCGAGCAGTTCTTC.

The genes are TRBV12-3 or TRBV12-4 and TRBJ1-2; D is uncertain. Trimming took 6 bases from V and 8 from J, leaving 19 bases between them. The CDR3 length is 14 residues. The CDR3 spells CASSHGRVRRGYTF. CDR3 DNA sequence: TGTGCCAGCAGCCACGGGAGGGTCCGACGGGGCTACACCTTC.

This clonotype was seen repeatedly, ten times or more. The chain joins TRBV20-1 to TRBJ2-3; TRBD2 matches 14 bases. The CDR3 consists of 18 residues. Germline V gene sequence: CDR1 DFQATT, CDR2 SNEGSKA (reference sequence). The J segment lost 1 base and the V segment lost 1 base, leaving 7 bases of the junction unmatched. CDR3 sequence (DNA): TGCAGTGCTAGAGGTCGGGGACTAGCGGGGGCCGGCACAGATACGCAGTATTTT. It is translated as CSARGRGLAGAGTDTQYF.

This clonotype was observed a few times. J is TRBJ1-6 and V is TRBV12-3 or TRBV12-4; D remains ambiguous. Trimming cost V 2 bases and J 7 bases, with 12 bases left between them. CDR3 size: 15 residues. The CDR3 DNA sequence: TGTGCCAGCAGTTTAAGGGTATCGGGCAATTCACCCCTCCACTTT. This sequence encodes CASSLRVSGNSPLHF.

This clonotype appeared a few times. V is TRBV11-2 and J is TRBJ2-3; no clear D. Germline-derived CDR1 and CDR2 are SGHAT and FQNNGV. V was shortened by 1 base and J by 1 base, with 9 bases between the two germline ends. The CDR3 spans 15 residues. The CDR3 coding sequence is TGTGCCAGCAGCTTAGTACTAAGCGGCACAGATACGCAGTATTTT. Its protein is CASSLVLSGTDTQYF.

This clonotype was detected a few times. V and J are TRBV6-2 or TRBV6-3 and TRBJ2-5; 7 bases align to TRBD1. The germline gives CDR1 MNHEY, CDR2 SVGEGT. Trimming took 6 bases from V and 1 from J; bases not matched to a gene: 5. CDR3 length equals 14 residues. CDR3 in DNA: TGTGCCAGCAGACAGGGGACCGTCCAAGAGACCCAGTACTTC. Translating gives CASRQGTVQETQYF.

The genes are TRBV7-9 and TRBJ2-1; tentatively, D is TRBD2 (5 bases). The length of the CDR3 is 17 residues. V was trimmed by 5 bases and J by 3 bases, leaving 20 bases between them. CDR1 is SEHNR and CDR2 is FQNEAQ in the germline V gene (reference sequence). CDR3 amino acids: CASSTTHPGSDYNEQFF. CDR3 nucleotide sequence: TGTGCCAGCAGCACCACCCACCCGGGGTCGGACTACAATGAGCAGTTCTTC.

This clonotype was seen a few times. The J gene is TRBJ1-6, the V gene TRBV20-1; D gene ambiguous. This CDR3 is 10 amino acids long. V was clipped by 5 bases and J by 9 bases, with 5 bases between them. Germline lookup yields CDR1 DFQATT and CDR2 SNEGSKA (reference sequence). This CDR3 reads CSALPSPLHF. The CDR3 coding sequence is TGCAGTGCTCTGCCTTCACCCCTCCACTTT.

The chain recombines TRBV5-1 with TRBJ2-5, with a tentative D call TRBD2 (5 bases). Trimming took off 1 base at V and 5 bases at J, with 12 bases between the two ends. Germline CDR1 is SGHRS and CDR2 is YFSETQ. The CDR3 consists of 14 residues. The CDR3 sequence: CASSLNWESETQYF. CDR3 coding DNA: TGCGCCAGCAGCTTGAACTGGGAGTCGGAGACCCAGTACTTC.

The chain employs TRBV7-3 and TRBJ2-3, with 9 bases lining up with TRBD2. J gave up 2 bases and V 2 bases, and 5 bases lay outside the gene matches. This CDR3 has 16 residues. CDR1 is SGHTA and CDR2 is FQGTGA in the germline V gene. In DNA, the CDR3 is TGTGCCAGCAGCTTAGATAGCGGGGGACCCACAGATACGCAGTATTTT. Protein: CASSLDSGGPTDTQYF.

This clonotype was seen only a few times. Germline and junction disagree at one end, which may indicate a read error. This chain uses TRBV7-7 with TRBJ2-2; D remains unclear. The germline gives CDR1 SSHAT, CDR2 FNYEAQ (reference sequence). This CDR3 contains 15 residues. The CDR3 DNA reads TGTGCTAGCAGCTTAGTCGCTGGGTCCGGCGGGGAGCTGTTTTTT. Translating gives CASSLVAGSGGELFF. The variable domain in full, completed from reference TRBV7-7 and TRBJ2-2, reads GAGVSQSPRYKVTKRGQDVTLRCDPISSHATLYWYQQALGQGPEFLTYFNYEAQPDKSGLPSDRFSAERPEGSISTLTIQRTEQRDSAMYRCASSLVAGSGGELFFGEGSRLTVL.

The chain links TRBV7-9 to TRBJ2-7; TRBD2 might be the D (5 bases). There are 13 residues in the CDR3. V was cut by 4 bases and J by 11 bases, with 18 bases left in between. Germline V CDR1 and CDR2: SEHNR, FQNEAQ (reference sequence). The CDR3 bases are TGTGCCAGCAGCTCCTCCACCGGGCTGCGGGAGTACGTC. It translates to CASSSSTGLREYV.

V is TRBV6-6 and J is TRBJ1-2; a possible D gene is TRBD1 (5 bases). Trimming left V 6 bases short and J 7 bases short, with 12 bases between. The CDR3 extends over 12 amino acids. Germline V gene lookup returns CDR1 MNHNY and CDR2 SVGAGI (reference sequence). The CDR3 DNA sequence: TGTGCCAGCAGCGATCAGGGAGGTGGCTACACCTTC. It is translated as CASSDQGGGYTF.

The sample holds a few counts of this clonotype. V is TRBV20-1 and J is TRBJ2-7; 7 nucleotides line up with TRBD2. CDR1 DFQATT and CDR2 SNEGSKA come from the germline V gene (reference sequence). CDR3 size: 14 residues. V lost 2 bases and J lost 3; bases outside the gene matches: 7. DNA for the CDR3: TGCAGTGCTAGAATGGCGGAGCGGGACTACGAGCAGTACGTC. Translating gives CSARMAERDYEQYV.

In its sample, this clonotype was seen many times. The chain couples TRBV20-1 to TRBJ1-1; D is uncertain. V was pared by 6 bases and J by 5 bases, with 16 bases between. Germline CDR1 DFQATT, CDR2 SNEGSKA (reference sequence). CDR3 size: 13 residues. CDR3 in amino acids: CSADRPLQTEAFF. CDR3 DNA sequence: TGCAGTGCAGACCGACCCCTTCAAACTGAAGCTTTCTTT.

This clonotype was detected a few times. CDR3 in DNA: TGTGCCAGCACCAGGGGTGGGGCAACTAATGAAAAACTGTTTTTT. Protein sequence: CASTRGGATNEKLFF. J is TRBJ1-4 and V is TRBV7-9; maybe TRBD1 (6 bases). The germline CDR1 and CDR2 sequences are SEHNR and FQNEAQ (reference sequence). V was pared by 7 bases and J by 0 bases, with 12 bases between. This CDR3 is 15 amino acids long.

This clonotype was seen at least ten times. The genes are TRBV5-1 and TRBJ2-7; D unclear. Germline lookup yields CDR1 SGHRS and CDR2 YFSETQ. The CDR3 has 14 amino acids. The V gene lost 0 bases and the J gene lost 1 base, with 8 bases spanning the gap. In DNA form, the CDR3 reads TGCGCCAGCAGCTTGGTTGGCAAATCCTACGAGCAGTACGTC. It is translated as CASSLVGKSYEQYV.

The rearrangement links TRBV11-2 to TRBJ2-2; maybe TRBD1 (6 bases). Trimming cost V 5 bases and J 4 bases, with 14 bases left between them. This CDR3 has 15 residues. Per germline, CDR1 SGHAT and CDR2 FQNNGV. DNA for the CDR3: TGTGCCAGCAGCCGGCTGGGGGCCATCACCGGGGAGCTGTTTTTT. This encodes CASSRLGAITGELFF.

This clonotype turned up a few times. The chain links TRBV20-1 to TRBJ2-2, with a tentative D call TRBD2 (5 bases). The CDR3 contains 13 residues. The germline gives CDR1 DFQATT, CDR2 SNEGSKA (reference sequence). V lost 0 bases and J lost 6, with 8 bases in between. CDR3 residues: CSARERGPGELFF. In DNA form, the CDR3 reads TGCAGTGCTAGAGAGCGAGGGCCCGGGGAGCTGTTTTTT.

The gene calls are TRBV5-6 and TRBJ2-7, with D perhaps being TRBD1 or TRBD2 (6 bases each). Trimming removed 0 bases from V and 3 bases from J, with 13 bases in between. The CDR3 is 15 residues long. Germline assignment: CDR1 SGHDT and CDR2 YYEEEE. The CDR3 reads CASSLVSGADYEQYV. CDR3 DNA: TGTGCCAGCAGCTTGGTGTCGGGGGCGGACTACGAGCAGTACGTC.

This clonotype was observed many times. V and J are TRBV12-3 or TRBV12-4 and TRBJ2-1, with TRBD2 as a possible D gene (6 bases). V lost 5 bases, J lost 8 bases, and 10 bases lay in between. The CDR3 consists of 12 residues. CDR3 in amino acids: CASSPGVDEQFF. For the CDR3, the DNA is TGTGCCAGCAGTCCGGGGGTGGATGAGCAGTTCTTC.